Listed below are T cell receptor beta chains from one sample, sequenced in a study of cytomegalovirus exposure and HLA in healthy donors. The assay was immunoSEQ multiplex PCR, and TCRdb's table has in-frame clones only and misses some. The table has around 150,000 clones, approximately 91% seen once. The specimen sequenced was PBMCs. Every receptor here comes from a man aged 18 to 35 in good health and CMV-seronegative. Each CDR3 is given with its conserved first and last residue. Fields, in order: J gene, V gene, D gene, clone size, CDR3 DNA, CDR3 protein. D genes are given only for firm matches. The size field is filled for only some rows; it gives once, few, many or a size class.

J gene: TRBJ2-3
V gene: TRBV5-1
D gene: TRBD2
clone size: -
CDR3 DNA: TGCGCCAGCAGCTTGCGGGGGACTAGCAGAGATACGCAGTATTTT
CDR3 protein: CASSLRGTSRDTQYF

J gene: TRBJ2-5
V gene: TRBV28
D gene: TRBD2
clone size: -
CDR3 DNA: TGTGCCAGCAGGGGGACTAGCGGGGCCCAAGAGACCCAGTACTTC
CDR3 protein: CASRGTSGAQETQYF

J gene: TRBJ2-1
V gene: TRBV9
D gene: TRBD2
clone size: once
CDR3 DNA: TGTGCCAGCAGCGCAAGCGGACTAGCGGGACCCTATGAGCAGTTCTTC
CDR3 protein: CASSASGLAGPYEQFF

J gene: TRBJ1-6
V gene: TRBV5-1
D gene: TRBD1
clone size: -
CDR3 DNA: TGCGCCAGCAGCTACGGGGACAGGGAGAATTCACCCCTCCACTTT
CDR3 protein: CASSYGDRENSPLHF

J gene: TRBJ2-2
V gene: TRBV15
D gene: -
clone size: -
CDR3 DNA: TGTGCCACCAGCAGAGGACAGCTCCTCTACACCGGGGAGCTGTTTTTT
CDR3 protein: CATSRGQLLYTGELFF

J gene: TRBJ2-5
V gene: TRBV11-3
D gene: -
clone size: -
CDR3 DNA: TGTGCCAGCAGCTTAGGCCCGGCGGGAAGAGAGACCCAGTACTTC
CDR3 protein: CASSLGPAGRETQYF

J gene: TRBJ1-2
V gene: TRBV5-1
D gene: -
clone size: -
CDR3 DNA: TGCGCCAGCAGCTTGGCCGTCAGCGGGGGTCGTGGCTACACCTTC
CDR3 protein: CASSLAVSGGRGYTF

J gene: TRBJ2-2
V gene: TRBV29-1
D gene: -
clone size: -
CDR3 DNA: TGCAGCGTAGGGTCAGGGGGGAAGTTTCCCGGGGAGCTGTTTTTT
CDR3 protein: CSVGSGGKFPGELFF

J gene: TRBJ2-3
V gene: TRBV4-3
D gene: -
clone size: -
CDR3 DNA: TGCGCCAGCAGCCAAGTTTTCGGTAGCGGAACAGATACGCAGTATTTT
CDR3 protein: CASSQVFGSGTDTQYF

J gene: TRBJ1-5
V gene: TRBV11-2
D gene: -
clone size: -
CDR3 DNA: TGTGCCAGCAGCCCGAGAGCGGGGACTAGCAATCAGCCCCAGCATTTT
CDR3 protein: CASSPRAGTSNQPQHF

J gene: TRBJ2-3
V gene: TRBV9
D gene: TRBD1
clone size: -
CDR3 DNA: TGTGCCAGCAGCGTAGGGATCTCGACAGGGCGACTACTCACAGATACGCAGTATTTT
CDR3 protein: CASSVGISTGRLLTDTQYF

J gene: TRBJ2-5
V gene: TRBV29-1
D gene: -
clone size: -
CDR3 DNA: TGCAGCGTTGAACGGGGGAAACAAGAGACCCAGTACTTC
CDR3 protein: CSVERGKQETQYF

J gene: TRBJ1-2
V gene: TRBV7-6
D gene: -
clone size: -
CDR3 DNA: TGTGCCAGCAGCTTAGGGGAGGGGGATGGCTACACCTTC
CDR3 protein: CASSLGEGDGYTF

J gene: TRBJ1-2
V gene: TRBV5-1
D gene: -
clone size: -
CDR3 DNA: TGCGCCAGCAGCTTGTTTTCACTGGGGCAGGGGAAGGACTATGGCTACACCTTC
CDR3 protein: CASSLFSLGQGKDYGYTF

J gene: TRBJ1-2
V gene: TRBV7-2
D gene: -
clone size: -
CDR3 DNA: TGTGCCAGCAGCCCGGGGACAACCAACGAAAACTATGGCTACACCTTC
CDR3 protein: CASSPGTTNENYGYTF

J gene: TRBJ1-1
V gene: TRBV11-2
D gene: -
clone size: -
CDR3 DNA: TGTGCCAGCAGCGTGGACAGGAACACTGAAGCTTTCTTT
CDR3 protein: CASSVDRNTEAFF

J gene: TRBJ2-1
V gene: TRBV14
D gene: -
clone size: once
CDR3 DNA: TGTGCCAGCAGCCAAGGACACGGCAATGAGCAGTTCTTC
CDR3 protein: CASSQGHGNEQFF

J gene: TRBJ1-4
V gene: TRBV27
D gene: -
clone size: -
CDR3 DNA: TGTGCCAGCAGTTTTTCAGGGGTTAATGAAAAACTGTTTTTT
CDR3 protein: CASSFSGVNEKLFF

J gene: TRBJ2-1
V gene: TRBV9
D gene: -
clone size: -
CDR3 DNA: TGTGCCAGCAGCCCTTCAGTTTTACCAGGAAACAGTTTTATGGGGTTCTTC
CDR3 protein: CASSPSVLPGNSFMGFF

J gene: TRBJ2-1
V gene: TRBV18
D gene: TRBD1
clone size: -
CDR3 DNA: TGTGCCAGCTCACCAGCCGGGACAGGGGATGAGCAGTTCTTC
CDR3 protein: CASSPAGTGDEQFF

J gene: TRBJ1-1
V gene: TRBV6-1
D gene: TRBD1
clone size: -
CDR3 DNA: TGTGCCAGCAGTGAATCCTACAGGGGGCCAGGCACTGAAGCTTTCTTT
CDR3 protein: CASSESYRGPGTEAFF

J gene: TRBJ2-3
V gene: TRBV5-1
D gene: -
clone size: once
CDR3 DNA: TGCGCCAGCAGCGCCCCCGGGATTGATACGCAGTATTTT
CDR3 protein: CASSAPGIDTQYF

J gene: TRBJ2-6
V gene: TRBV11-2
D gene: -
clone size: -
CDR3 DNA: TGTGCCAGCAGCGCATCCGGGACAAGGTCTGGGGCCAACGTCCTGACTTTC
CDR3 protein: CASSASGTRSGANVLTF

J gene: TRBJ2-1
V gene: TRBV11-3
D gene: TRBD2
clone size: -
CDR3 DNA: TGTGCCAGCAGCTTACACCTAGCGGGAGCGAATGAGCAGTTCTTC
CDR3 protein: CASSLHLAGANEQFF

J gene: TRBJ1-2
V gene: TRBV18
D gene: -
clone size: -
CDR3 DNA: TGTGCCAGCTCACCGGAGCTCCAGGGCGATGGCTACACCTTC
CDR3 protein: CASSPELQGDGYTF

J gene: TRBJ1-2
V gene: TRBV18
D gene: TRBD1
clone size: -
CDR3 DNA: TGTGCCAGCTCACTCAGACAGGGGGCGGACTATGGCTACACCTTC
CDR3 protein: CASSLRQGADYGYTF